This T cell receptor (beta chain) comes out of a study of brain T cells in children with intractable seizures. Method: immunoSEQ multiplex PCR; TCRdb's copy keeps in-frame clones and lacks some. The sample records about 340,000 clones, about 94% being singletons. Time point defined: blood from clinic visit 5 months post-surgery; TSC patient then seizure free. Surgery cases with the highest brain T cell transcript signatures were chosen for sequencing. The starting material was peripheral blood, obtained 4 to 5 months after surgery. This TCR derives from a boy under three years old with tuberous sclerosis and intractable seizures.

The CDR3 reads CASSRTLTGPSGNTIYF. CDR3 DNA: TGTGCCAGCTCCCGGACCCTGACAGGGCCCTCTGGAAACACCATATATTTT. This chain links TRBV18 with TRBJ1-3; the match to TRBD1 covers 7 bases. CDR3 size: 17 residues. V shed 6 bases, J shed 0 bases, and the junction held 11 bases outside the gene matches. Per the germline V gene, CDR1 is KGHSH and CDR2 is LQKENI.